This TCR beta chain comes out of a study of Tregs in tolerant kidney transplant recipients. Study findings and constraints: Findings come from small patient numbers and require larger validation. This study did not directly address biological reproducibility.

Libraries were prepared by immunoSEQ multiplex PCR; TCRdb keeps only in-frame clonotypes and omits some of them. The sample carries tens of thousands of clones, roughly 84% recorded once. The CDR3 spans 14 residues. Germline V gene data show CDR1 as SSHAT and CDR2 as FNYEAQ (reference sequence). Trimming cost V 5 bases and J 4 bases, with 11 bases left between them. Regarding this clone: Its matching antigen is unknown.

The rearrangement joins TRBV7-7 to TRBJ2-2; TRBD1 might be the D (6 bases). This clonotype was sampled from a human donor in good health. The specimen sequenced was CD4+ T cells from blood. The CDR3 region has the DNA TGTGCCAGCAGCGGACAGCCAGGCACCGGGGAGCTGTTTTTT. It translates to CASSGQPGTGELFF.